The 19 T cell receptor beta chains given below trace back to one sample, sequenced in a study of cytomegalovirus exposure and HLA in healthy donors. PCR employed 60 Vbeta and 13 Jbeta primers. Clones were read by immunoSEQ multiplex PCR, and TCRdb kept only the in-frame ones, dropping some. Among about 87,000 clones listed, 70% to 85% were seen once. The sample taken for sequencing was PBMCs. These receptors were obtained from a man younger than 40 in good health and CMV-seropositive.

The chain employs TRBV29-1 and TRBJ2-7; TRBD2 aligns across 10 bases. The CDR3 is 11 residues long. Germline V lookup: CDR1 SQVTM, CDR2 ANQGSEA. V lost 5 bases to trimming and J lost 7 bases; unmatched junction nucleotides: 2. The CDR3 loop is CSVLAGVEQYF. The CDR3 bases are TGCAGCGTTCTAGCGGGAGTGGAGCAGTACTTC.

The V gene is TRBV6-6, the J gene TRBJ2-1; 7 positions match TRBD1. After removal of 7 bases from V and 5 bases from J, the junction contained 11 bases not matched to a gene. Germline CDR1 is MNHNY and CDR2 is SVGAGI (reference sequence). The CDR3 is 15 amino acids. The chain's CDR3 is CASTHRGVLDNEQFF. CDR3 DNA: TGTGCCAGCACCCACAGGGGAGTTTTAGACAATGAGCAGTTCTTC.

J is TRBJ1-1 and V is TRBV7-8; D call uncertain. The CDR3 loop spans 14 amino acids. CDR1 is SGHVS, CDR2 FQNEAQ, per germline. Trimming left V 5 bases short and J 6 bases short, with 16 bases between. CDR3 nucleotides: TGTGCCAGCAGCGTCCGGGGATTAGGCGCTGAAGCTTTCTTT. Translating it yields CASSVRGLGAEAFF.

V usage is TRBV14 and J usage is TRBJ2-3; TRBD2 aligns across 10 bases. This CDR3 spans 17 amino acids. CDR1 SGHDN and CDR2 FVKESK come from the germline V gene. V lost 0 bases to trimming and J lost 1 base; unmatched junction nucleotides: 4. The CDR3 region has the DNA TGTGCCAGCAGCCAAGATTCTAGCGGGAGACGCACAGATACGCAGTATTTT. It translates to CASSQDSSGRRTDTQYF.

The table lists this clone with a few counts. The CDR3 DNA is TGTGCCAGTAGTATAGATGGACAGCCCCAGAACACTGAAGCTTTCTTT. Translated: CASSIDGQPQNTEAFF. The J gene is TRBJ1-1, the V gene TRBV19; D might be TRBD1 (6 bases). Trimming shortened V by 0 bases and J by 1 base, and 12 bases separated the two germline ends. The CDR3 extends over 16 amino acids. Germline V lookup: CDR1 LNHDA, CDR2 SQIVND (reference sequence).

The chain links TRBV5-1 to TRBJ2-3, with 11 bases matching TRBD2. The CDR3 extends over 17 amino acids. Trimming at V came to 0 bases and at J to 5 bases, leaving 8 bases not matched to a gene. CDR1 is SGHRS and CDR2 is YFSETQ in the germline V gene. In DNA form, the CDR3 reads TGCGCCAGCAGCTTGGTGGTAGCGGGGGGGCCCGAAGATACGCAGTATTTT. It specifies CASSLVVAGGPEDTQYF.

This clone turned up a few times. V is TRBV29-1 and J is TRBJ2-7; 13 nucleotides line up with TRBD2. The germline gives CDR1 SQVTM, CDR2 ANQGSEA. The CDR3 totals 15 residues. V gave up 7 bases and J gave up 5 bases; unmatched junction bases: 11. CDR3 in DNA: TGCAGCGCCGGAGGACTAGCGGGAGATACGAACGAGCAGTACTTC. Translated: CSAGGLAGDTNEQYF.

This sequence joins TRBV10-3 and TRBJ2-3; weak D call: TRBD1 (7 bases). This CDR3 region has 13 residues. Germline V CDR1 and CDR2: ENHRY, SYGVKD. The CDR3 DNA reads TGTGCGCATCAGGGGGGTACCACAGATACGCAGTATTTT. Residues: CAHQGGTTDTQYF.

The chain links TRBV18 to TRBJ1-1; possibly TRBD1 for D (5 bases). Germline V CDR1 and CDR2: KGHSH, LQKENI. Trimming shortened V by 0 bases and J by 3 bases, and 11 bases separated the two germline ends. The CDR3 has 15 amino acids. The CDR3 is CASSPPQGGYTEAFF. In nucleotides, the CDR3 is TGTGCCAGCTCACCACCGCAGGGAGGGTACACTGAAGCTTTCTTT.

CDR3 in DNA: TGTGCCAGCAGTCAATCCTTCCAGGGGGGCGAGCAGTACTTC. Translated: CASSQSFQGGEQYF. V and J are TRBV6-6 and TRBJ2-7; perhaps TRBD1 as D (7 bases). The V gene lost 5 bases and the J gene lost 6 bases, with 17 bases spanning the gap. This CDR3 has 14 amino acids. Germline lookup yields CDR1 MNHNY and CDR2 SVGAGI (reference sequence).

This clone has just one count. This chain links TRBV4-2 with TRBJ1-5, with D uncertain. The CDR3 extends over 15 amino acids. Trimming took 1 base from V and 6 from J, leaving 13 bases between them. Germline CDR1 is LGHNA and CDR2 is YNFKEQ. The CDR3 here is CASSQGKGEGQPQHF. CDR3 DNA sequence: TGTGCCAGCAGCCAAGGAAAGGGAGAAGGTCAGCCCCAGCATTTT.

This CDR3 is CASSSRGSNSPLHF. DNA for the CDR3: TGTGCCAGCAGCTCAAGGGGTTCCAATTCACCCCTCCACTTT. This rearrangement joins TRBV9 to TRBJ1-6, with D maybe TRBD1 (5 bases). CDR1 is SGDLS and CDR2 is YYNGEE in the germline V gene. The CDR3 is made up of 14 amino acids. Trimming pared 4 bases from V and 7 bases from J, leaving 12 bases between.

This clone has more than one count but fewer than ten. The chain joins TRBV5-4 to TRBJ1-1; D possibly corresponds to TRBD1 (6 bases). Per germline, CDR1 SGHNT and CDR2 YYREEE (reference sequence). The CDR3 length is 11 residues. V was shortened by 6 bases and J by 8 bases, with 11 bases between the two germline ends. In DNA, the CDR3 is TGTGCCAGCACCTGGGGGCAGGAAGCTTTCTTT. It specifies CASTWGQEAFF. The full variable domain, in which reference TRBV5-4 and TRBJ1-1 provide the parts outside the CDR3, is ETGVTQSPTHLIKTRGQQVTLRCSSQSGHNTVSWYQQALGQGPQFIFQYYREEENGRGNFPPRFSGLQFPNYSSELNVNALELDDSALYLCASTWGQEAFFGQGTRLTVV.

The genes are TRBV2 and TRBJ2-5; TRBD1 agrees at 10 bases. The J segment lost 5 bases and the V segment lost 6 bases, leaving 3 bases of the junction unmatched. The germline V gene has CDR1 SNHLY and CDR2 FYNNEI. The CDR3 is made up of 13 amino acids. The CDR3 is CASSRGQGETQYF. For the CDR3, the DNA is TGTGCCAGCAGCAGGGGACAGGGGGAGACCCAGTACTTC.

The V call is TRBV5-6, the J call TRBJ1-2; D is perhaps TRBD1 (6 bases). Trimming removed 4 bases at V and 3 bases at J, with 13 bases between. Germline V lookup: CDR1 SGHDT, CDR2 YYEEEE. This CDR3 comprises 14 residues. CDR3 sequence: CASSPGGGYYGYTF. CDR3 sequence (DNA): TGTGCCAGCAGCCCGGGAGGGGGGTACTATGGCTACACCTTC. Combining the CDR3 with reference TRBV5-6 and TRBJ1-2 gives the whole variable domain DAGVTQSPTHLIKTRGQQVTLRCSPKSGHDTVSWYQQALGQGPQFIFQYYEEEERQRGNFPDRFSGHQFPNYSSELNVNALLLGDSALYLCASSPGGGYYGYTFGSGTRLTVV.

With respect to this clone: A junction end diverges from the germline sequence, so it may reflect a read error. The chain's CDR3 is CASSLGANEKLFF. Written as DNA, the CDR3 is TGTGCTAGCAGCTTAGGAGCTAATGAAAAACTGTTTTTT. This sequence joins TRBV7-7 and TRBJ1-4; D gene unclear. Germline V gene data show CDR1 as SSHAT and CDR2 as FNYEAQ (reference sequence). CDR3 length equals 13 residues.

V gene TRBV2 combines with J gene TRBJ2-5, with 11 positions matching TRBD1. V lost 6 bases to trimming and J lost 5 bases; unmatched junction nucleotides: 8. CDR1 SNHLY and CDR2 FYNNEI come from the germline V gene. This CDR3 has 15 residues. The CDR3, as DNA: TGTGCCAGCAGACTGGACAGGGGGCTTCAGGAGACCCAGTACTTC. Translation: CASRLDRGLQETQYF.

This chain joins TRBV4-2 and TRBJ2-5, with D unresolved. V lost 0 bases and J lost 3, with 8 bases in between. Germline-derived CDR1 and CDR2 are LGHNA and YNFKEQ. The CDR3 sequence is 14 residues long. CDR3 residues: CASSQDLTEETQYF. CDR3 DNA sequence: TGTGCCAGCAGCCAAGATCTAACCGAAGAGACCCAGTACTTC.

The chain uses TRBV19 and TRBJ2-5, with TRBD2 matching 7 bases. The junction had 4 bases not matched to a gene; V was cut back by 2 bases and J by 1 base. Germline CDR1 reads LNHDA; CDR2 reads SQIVND (reference sequence). The CDR3 is made up of 15 amino acids. The DNA for the CDR3 is TGTGCCAGTAGTATAAAAGCGGGAAGCCAAGAGACCCAGTACTTC. Its protein is CASSIKAGSQETQYF.